The T cell receptor beta chain under discussion was sequenced for a study of T-cell reconstitution after alpha-beta-depleted transplantation in children. Study-wide points: The study reportedly traced alpha-beta T cells about two months after transplant to several hundred expanded graft clones. T-cell counts and diversity were attributed mostly to newly produced T cells one year after transplant. Recipient T cells and thymic progenitors that survived were the source of the high TCRbeta diversity seen at day 60 in some patients.

This clonotype was found many times. What it recognizes is unknown. Unique molecular identifiers tagged the TCRbeta library. One entry per CDR3 protein, called by TCRdb with MiXCR from the PCR reads. The sample contains 450,000 to 600,000 distinct CDR3 sequences, approximately 12% of which appear only once. The CDR3 runs 13 residues. V was clipped by 10 bases and J by 0 bases, with 9 bases between them. In germline, CDR1 is MNHEY, CDR2 SMNVEV (reference sequence). The rearrangement uses TRBV27 and TRBJ2-2; weak D call: TRBD1 (6 bases). The receptor was isolated from a male patient younger than 18 who had a stem cell transplant for acute myeloid leukemia, so the T cells may come from the graft donor. Sequences were derived from PBMCs, mostly from graft donor cells, sampled 360 days after TCRalphabeta/CD19-depleted stem cell transplant. CDR3 protein: CATRGSNTGELFF. The CDR3 DNA is TGTGCCACCAGGGGATCGAACACCGGGGAGCTGTTTTTT.